These T cell receptor beta chains were read from a single sample in a study of blood T cell repertoires in COVID-19. Produced via immunoSEQ multiplex PCR; TCRdb's table is partial and in-frame only. This table has 62,000 or so clones, 85% to 90% appearing once. The material sequenced was peripheral blood. Receptors were obtained from a man aged 50 to 60 with active COVID-19. Each CDR3 is given with its conserved first and last residue. Fields, in order: D gene, J gene, V gene, clone size, CDR3 protein, CDR3 DNA. D genes are given only for firm matches. Size values are once, few and many counts, or a class for expanded clones, and some rows have none.

D: -; J: TRBJ2-3; V: TRBV5-6; size: -; CDR3: CASSHGGLYTQYF; DNA: TGTGCCAGCAGCCACGGAGGGCTTTATACGCAGTATTTT
D: TRBD1; J: TRBJ2-3; V: TRBV10-3; size: -; CDR3: CAISEIKTGGSDTQYF; DNA: TGTGCCATCAGTGAGATAAAGACAGGGGGCTCAGATACGCAGTATTTT
D: TRBD1; J: TRBJ2-5; V: TRBV29-1; size: -; CDR3: CSVEGGTGIQETQYF; DNA: TGCAGCGTTGAAGGAGGGACAGGGATCCAAGAGACCCAGTACTTC
D: -; J: TRBJ1-6; V: TRBV2; size: few; CDR3: CASSEPGDSPLHF; DNA: TGTGCCAGCAGTGAACCAGGGGATTCACCCCTCCACTTT
D: -; J: TRBJ2-1; V: TRBV9; size: -; CDR3: CASSVVGDSYNEQFF; DNA: TGTGCCAGCAGCGTAGTAGGAGACTCCTACAATGAGCAGTTCTTC
D: TRBD2; J: TRBJ2-3; V: TRBV5-6; size: -; CDR3: CASSLTLAGGTDTQYF; DNA: TGTGCCAGCAGCTTGACGCTAGCGGGGGGAACAGATACGCAGTATTTT
D: TRBD1; J: TRBJ2-3; V: TRBV6-4; size: -; CDR3: CASSVQGADTQYF; DNA: TGTGCCAGCAGTGTTCAGGGGGCTGATACGCAGTATTTT
D: TRBD2; J: TRBJ2-5; V: TRBV3-1/TRBV3-2; size: -; CDR3: CASSRALAGEETQYF; DNA: TGTGCCAGCAGCCGGGCCCTAGCGGGGGAAGAGACCCAGTACTTC
D: -; J: TRBJ2-1; V: TRBV4-1; size: -; CDR3: CASSPPTGNSYNEQFF; DNA: TGCGCCAGCAGCCCGCCTACAGGGAACTCCTACAATGAGCAGTTCTTC
D: TRBD1; J: TRBJ1-1; V: TRBV30; size: -; CDR3: CACGDRRPEAFF; DNA: TGTGCCTGCGGGGACAGGAGGCCTGAAGCTTTCTTT
D: TRBD1; J: TRBJ2-5; V: TRBV5-1; size: -; CDR3: CASSPPGQGGETQYF; DNA: TGCGCCAGCAGCCCACCGGGACAGGGCGGAGAGACCCAGTACTTC
D: -; J: TRBJ1-1; V: TRBV9; size: -; CDR3: CASSVGGDTEAFF; DNA: TGTGCCAGCAGCGTGGGAGGGGACACTGAAGCTTTCTTT
D: TRBD2; J: TRBJ2-7; V: TRBV10-2; size: -; CDR3: CASAPGGGYEQYF; DNA: TGCGCCAGCGCCCCAGGCGGGGGCTACGAGCAGTACTTC
D: -; J: TRBJ2-5; V: TRBV21-1; size: -; CDR3: CASRQGAETQYF; DNA: TGTGCCAGCAGACAGGGAGCAGAGACCCAGTACTTC
D: -; J: TRBJ1-5; V: TRBV6-1; size: -; CDR3: CASSETVLNQPQHF; DNA: TGTGCCAGCAGTGAAACAGTCCTCAATCAGCCCCAGCATTTT
D: -; J: TRBJ1-2; V: TRBV3-1/TRBV3-2; size: -; CDR3: CASSQGEGLVGYTF; DNA: TGTGCCAGCAGCCAAGGGGAGGGGTTGGTCGGCTACACCTTC
D: -; J: TRBJ2-1; V: TRBV18; size: -; CDR3: CASSPGGGYEQFF; DNA: TGTGCCAGCTCACCAGGAGGAGGGTATGAGCAGTTCTTC
D: TRBD1; J: TRBJ2-7; V: TRBV24-1; size: -; CDR3: CATIFRRTGLSYEQYF; DNA: TGTGCCACCATTTTCCGCCGGACAGGGCTCTCCTACGAGCAGTACTTC
D: -; J: TRBJ1-2; V: TRBV2; size: -; CDR3: CASWGGANYGYTF; DNA: TGTGCCAGCTGGGGGGGGGCTAACTATGGCTACACCTTC